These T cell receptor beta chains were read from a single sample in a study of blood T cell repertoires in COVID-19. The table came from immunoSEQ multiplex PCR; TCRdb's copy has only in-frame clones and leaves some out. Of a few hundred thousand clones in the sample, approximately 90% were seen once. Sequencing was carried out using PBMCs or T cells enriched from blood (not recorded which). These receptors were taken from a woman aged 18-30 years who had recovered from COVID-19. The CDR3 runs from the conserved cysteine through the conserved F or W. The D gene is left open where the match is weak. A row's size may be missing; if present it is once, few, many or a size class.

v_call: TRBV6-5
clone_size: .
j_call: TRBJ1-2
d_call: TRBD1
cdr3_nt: TGTGCCAGCAGTCGAACGGACAGGGGACGTGGCTACACCTTC
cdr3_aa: CASSRTDRGRGYTF

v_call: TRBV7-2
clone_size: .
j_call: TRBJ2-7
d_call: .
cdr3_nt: TGTGCCAGCAGCTTATTGCCAGGGGTTAATGCCTACGAGCAGTACTTC
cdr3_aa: CASSLLPGVNAYEQYF

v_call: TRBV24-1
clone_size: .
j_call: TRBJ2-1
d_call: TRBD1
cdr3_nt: TGTGCCACCAGGGGGACAGGGAGAGATGAGCAGTTCTTC
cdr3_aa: CATRGTGRDEQFF

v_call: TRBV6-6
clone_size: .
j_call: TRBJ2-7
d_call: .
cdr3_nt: TGTGCCAGCAGTTACCCAAGCCTGGGAGGGGGCTACGAGCAGTACTTC
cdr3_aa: CASSYPSLGGGYEQYF

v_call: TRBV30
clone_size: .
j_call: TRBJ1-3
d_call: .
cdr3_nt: TGTGCCTGTAATACACCGGGACACCGCTCTGGAAACACCATATATTTT
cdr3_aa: CACNTPGHRSGNTIYF

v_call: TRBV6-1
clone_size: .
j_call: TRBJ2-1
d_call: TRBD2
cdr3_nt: TGTGCCAGCAGTGAAACGACTAGCGAACCCTACAATGAGCAGTTCTTC
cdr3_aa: CASSETTSEPYNEQFF

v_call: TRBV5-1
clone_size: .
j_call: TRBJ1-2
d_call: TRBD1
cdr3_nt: TGCGCCAGCAGCTTGCCGGACAGGGGGCATGGCTACACCTTC
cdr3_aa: CASSLPDRGHGYTF

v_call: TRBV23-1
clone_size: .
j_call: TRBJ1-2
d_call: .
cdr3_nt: TGCGCCAGCAGTCGGGGGTGGGAGGAAATGAGCTGCTATGGCTACACCTTC
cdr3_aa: CASSRGWEEMSCYGYTF

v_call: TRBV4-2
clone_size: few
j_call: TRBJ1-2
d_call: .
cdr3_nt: TGTGCCAGCAGCGGAACAGGGTATGGCTACACCTTC
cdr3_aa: CASSGTGYGYTF

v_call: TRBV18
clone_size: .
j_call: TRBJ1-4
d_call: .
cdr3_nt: TGTGCCAGCTCAGTCAGGGAGGCGACTAATGAAAAACTGTTTTTT
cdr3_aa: CASSVREATNEKLFF

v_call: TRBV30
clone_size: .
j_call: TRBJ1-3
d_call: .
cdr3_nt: TGTGCCTGGACTTTCTCTGGAAACACCATATATTTT
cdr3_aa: CAWTFSGNTIYF

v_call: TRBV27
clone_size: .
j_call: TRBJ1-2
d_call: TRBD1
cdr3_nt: TGTGCCAGCAGTTCATACGACAGGGAAGACTATGGCTACACCTTC
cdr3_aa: CASSSYDREDYGYTF

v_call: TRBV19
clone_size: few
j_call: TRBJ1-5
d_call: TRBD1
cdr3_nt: TGTGCCAGTAGCCGAAGCCGGGACAGGGGGAACCAGCCCCAGCATTTT
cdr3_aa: CASSRSRDRGNQPQHF

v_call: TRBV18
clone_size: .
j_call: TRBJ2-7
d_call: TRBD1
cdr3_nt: TGTGCCAGCTCAGCCTCCGGGACAGCCAACTACGAGCAGTACTTC
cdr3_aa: CASSASGTANYEQYF

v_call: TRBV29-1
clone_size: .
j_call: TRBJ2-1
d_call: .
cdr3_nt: TGCAGCGTTATTCAACTATCCTACAATGAGCAGTTCTTC
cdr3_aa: CSVIQLSYNEQFF

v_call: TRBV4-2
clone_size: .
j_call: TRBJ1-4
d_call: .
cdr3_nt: TGTGCCAGCAGCCTCACAGGGAGAGAGGAAAAACTGTTTTTT
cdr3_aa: CASSLTGREEKLFF

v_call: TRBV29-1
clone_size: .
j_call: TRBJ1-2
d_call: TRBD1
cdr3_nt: TGCAGCGTTGAGCCGGACAGGGTGGGTGGCTACACCTTC
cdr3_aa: CSVEPDRVGGYTF

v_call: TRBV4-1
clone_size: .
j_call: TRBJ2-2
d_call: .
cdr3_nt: TGCGCCAGCAGCCAAGGAGTTGCGAACACCGGGGAGCTGTTTTTT
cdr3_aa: CASSQGVANTGELFF

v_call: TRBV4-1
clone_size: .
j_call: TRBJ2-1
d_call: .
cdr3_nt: TGCGCCAGCAGCCAAGGGGTCCAGGGTAGGAATGAGCAGTTCTTC
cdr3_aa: CASSQGVQGRNEQFF